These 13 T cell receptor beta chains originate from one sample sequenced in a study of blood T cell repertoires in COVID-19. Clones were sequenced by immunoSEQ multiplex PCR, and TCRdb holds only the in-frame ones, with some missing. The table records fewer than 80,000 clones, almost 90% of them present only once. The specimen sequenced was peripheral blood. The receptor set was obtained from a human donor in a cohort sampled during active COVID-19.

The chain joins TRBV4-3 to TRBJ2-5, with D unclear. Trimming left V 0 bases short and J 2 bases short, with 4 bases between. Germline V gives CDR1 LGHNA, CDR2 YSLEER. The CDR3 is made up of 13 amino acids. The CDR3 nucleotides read TGCGCCAGCAGCCAAGACAGGCAAGAGACCCAGTACTTC. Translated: CASSQDRQETQYF.

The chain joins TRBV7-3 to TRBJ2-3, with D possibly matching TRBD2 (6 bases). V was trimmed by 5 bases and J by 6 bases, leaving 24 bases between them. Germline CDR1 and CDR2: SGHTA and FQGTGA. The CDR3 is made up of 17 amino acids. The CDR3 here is CASSPVVSGRGRDTQYF. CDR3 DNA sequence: TGTGCCAGCAGCCCCGTCGTCAGCGGCCGTGGGAGGGATACGCAGTATTTT.

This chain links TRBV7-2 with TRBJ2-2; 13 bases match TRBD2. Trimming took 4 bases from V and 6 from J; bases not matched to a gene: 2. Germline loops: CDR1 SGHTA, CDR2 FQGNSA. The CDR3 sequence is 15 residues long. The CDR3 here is CASSSTSGGAGELFF. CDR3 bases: TGTGCCAGCAGCTCAACTAGCGGGGGGGCCGGGGAGCTGTTTTTT.

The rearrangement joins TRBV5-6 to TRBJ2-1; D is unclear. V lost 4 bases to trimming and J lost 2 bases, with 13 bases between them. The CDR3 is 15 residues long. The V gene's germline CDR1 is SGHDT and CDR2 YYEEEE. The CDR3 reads CASSRLEFAYNEQFF. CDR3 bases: TGTGCCAGCAGCCGGCTAGAGTTCGCCTACAATGAGCAGTTCTTC.

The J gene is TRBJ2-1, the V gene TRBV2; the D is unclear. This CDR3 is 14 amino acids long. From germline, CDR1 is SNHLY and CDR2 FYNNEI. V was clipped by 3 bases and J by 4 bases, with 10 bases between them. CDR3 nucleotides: TGTGCCAGCAGTGATCGCAGAGGTTACAATGAGCAGTTCTTC. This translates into CASSDRRGYNEQFF.

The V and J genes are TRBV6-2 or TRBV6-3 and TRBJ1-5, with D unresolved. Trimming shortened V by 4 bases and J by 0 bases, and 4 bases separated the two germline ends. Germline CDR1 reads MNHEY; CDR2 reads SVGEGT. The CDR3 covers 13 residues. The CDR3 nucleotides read TGTGCCAGCAGTTTAGATAGCAATCAGCCCCAGCATTTT. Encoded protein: CASSLDSNQPQHF.

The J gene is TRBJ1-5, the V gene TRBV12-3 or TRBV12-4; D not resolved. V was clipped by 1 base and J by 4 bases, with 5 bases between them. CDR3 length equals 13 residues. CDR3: CASSLVQNQPQHF. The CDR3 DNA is TGTGCCAGCAGTTTAGTACAAAATCAGCCCCAGCATTTT.

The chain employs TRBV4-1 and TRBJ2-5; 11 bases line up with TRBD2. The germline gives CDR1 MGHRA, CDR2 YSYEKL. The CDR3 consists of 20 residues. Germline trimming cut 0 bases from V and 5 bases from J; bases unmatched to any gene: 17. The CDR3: CASSQDSGGLAGGLMETQYF. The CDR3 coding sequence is TGCGCCAGCAGCCAAGATAGCGGTGGTCTAGCGGGAGGCCTCATGGAGACCCAGTACTTC.

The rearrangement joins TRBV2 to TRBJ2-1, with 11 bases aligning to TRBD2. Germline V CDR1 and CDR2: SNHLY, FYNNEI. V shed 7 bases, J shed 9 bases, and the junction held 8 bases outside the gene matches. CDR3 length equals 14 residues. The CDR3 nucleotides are TGTGCCAGCACGAGTTGGCTAGCGGGAGGTGAGCAGTTCTTC. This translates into CASTSWLAGGEQFF.

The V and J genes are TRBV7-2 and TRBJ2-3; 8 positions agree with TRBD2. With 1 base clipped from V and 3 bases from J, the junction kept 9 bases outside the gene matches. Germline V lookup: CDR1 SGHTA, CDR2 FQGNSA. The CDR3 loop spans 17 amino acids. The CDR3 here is CASSLDPAGALTDTQYF. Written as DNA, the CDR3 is TGTGCCAGCAGCTTAGATCCAGCGGGAGCCTTGACAGATACGCAGTATTTT.

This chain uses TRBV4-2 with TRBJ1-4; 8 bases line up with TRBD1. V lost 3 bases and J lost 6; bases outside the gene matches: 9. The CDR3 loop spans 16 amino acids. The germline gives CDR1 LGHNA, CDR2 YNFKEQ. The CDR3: CASSHNGQGRDEKLFF. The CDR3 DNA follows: TGTGCCAGCAGCCATAATGGACAGGGCCGCGATGAAAAACTGTTTTTT.

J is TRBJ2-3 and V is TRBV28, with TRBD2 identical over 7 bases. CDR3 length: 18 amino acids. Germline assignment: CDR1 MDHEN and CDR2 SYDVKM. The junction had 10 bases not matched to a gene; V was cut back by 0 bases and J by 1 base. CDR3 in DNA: TGTGCCAGCAGTTTATGGGGGAGTAGGCGGGAGCGCACAGATACGCAGTATTTT. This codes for CASSLWGSRRERTDTQYF.

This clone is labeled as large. CDR3 loop: CATRLASYNEQFF. As DNA, the CDR3 is TGTGCCACCAGACTAGCCTCCTACAATGAGCAGTTCTTC. V is TRBV15 and J is TRBJ2-1; weak D call: TRBD2 (6 bases). CDR1 LNHNV and CDR2 YYDKDF come from the germline V gene (reference sequence). CDR3 length: 13 residues. Trimming left V 6 bases short and J 0 bases short, with 6 bases between.